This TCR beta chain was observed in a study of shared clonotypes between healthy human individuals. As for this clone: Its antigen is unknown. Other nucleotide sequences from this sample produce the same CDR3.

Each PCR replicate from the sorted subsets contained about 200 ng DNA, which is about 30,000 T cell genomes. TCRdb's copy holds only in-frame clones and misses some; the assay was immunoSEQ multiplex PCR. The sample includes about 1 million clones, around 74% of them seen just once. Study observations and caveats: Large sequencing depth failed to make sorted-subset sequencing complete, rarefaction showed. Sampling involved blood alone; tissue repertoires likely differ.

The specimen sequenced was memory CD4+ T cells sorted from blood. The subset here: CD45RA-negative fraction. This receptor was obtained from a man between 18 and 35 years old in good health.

This CDR3 reads CASSPGGNYGYTF. CDR3 DNA: TGTGCCAGCAGTCCGGGTGGGAACTATGGCTACACCTTC. The gene calls are TRBV28 and TRBJ1-2; D is unclear. Germline V gene sequence: CDR1 MDHEN, CDR2 SYDVKM. The V end was cut by 5 bases, the J end by 2 bases, with 9 bases between. The CDR3 runs 13 residues.